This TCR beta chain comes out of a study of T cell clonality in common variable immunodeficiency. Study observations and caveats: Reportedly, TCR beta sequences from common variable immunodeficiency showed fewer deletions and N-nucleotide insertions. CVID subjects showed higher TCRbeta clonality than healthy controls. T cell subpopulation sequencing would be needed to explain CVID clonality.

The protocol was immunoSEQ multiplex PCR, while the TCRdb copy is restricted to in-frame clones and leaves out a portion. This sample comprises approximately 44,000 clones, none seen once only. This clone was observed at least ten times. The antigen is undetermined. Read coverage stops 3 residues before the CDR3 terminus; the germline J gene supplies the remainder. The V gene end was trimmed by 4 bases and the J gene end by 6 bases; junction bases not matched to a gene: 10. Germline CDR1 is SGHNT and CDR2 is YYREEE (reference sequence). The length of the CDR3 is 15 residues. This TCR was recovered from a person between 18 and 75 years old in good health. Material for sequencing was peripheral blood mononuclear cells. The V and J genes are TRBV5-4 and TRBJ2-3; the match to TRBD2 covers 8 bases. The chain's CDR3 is CASSGTGTRGDTQYF. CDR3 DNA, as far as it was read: TGTGCCAGCAGCGGGACCGGGACTAGGGGGGATACG. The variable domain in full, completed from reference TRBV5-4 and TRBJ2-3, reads ETGVTQSPTHLIKTRGQQVTLRCSSQSGHNTVSWYQQALGQGPQFIFQYYREEENGRGNFPPRFSGLQFPNYSSELNVNALELDDSALYLCASSGTGTRGDTQYFGPGTRLTVL.